This is a list of T cell receptor beta chains from one sample in a study of cytomegalovirus exposure and HLA in healthy donors. TCRdb keeps only in-frame clones here, not all; method: immunoSEQ multiplex PCR. Its table lists more than 40,000 clones. The sample consisted of PBMCs. These receptors were obtained from a woman between 40 and 55 years old in good health and CMV-seronegative. Each CDR3 is given with its conserved first and last residue. The order of the fields is CDR3 DNA, CDR3 protein, V gene, D gene, J gene. The D gene is left open where the match is weak.

CDR3 DNA: TGCGCCAGCAGCCAAGATGAGGAGAGGGCTGGTGGCTACACCTTC
CDR3 protein: CASSQDEERAGGYTF
V gene: TRBV4-3
D gene: .
J gene: TRBJ1-2

CDR3 DNA: TGTGCCAGCAGCCCTTATGGGCCGGGACAACTCAATCAGCCCCAGCATTTT
CDR3 protein: CASSPYGPGQLNQPQHF
V gene: TRBV7-8
D gene: .
J gene: TRBJ1-5

CDR3 DNA: TGTGCCAGCAGTATGGGTCCAAAAGGGGAAAATCAGCCCCAGCATTTT
CDR3 protein: CASSMGPKGENQPQHF
V gene: TRBV27
D gene: .
J gene: TRBJ1-5

CDR3 DNA: TGTGCCAGCAGTAGGGACAGGGGCCACGAGCAGTACTTC
CDR3 protein: CASSRDRGHEQYF
V gene: TRBV6-5
D gene: TRBD1
J gene: TRBJ2-7

CDR3 DNA: TGCAGCGTCCAGGGCCGAGCGGGAGCGGATGAGCAGTTCTTC
CDR3 protein: CSVQGRAGADEQFF
V gene: TRBV29-1
D gene: TRBD2
J gene: TRBJ2-1

CDR3 DNA: TGTGCCAGCAGCCAAGGATCCCAGGGCCATGGCTACACCTTC
CDR3 protein: CASSQGSQGHGYTF
V gene: TRBV4-2
D gene: .
J gene: TRBJ1-2

CDR3 DNA: TGTGCCAGCAGTGTAGGGGTAGGGTCACCCCTCCACTTT
CDR3 protein: CASSVGVGSPLHF
V gene: TRBV6-1
D gene: .
J gene: TRBJ1-6

CDR3 DNA: TGTGCCAGCAGGAATGGACAGTTGAGCTCCTACGAGCAGTACTTC
CDR3 protein: CASRNGQLSSYEQYF
V gene: TRBV6-5
D gene: .
J gene: TRBJ2-7

CDR3 DNA: TGTGCCATCAGTGAGCAGAGGGCATCAGATACGCAGTATTTT
CDR3 protein: CAISEQRASDTQYF
V gene: TRBV10-3
D gene: .
J gene: TRBJ2-3

CDR3 DNA: TGTGCCAGCAGCCTACTTCACGGTTATCGCTCCTACAATGAGCAGTTCTTC
CDR3 protein: CASSLLHGYRSYNEQFF
V gene: TRBV5-6
D gene: .
J gene: TRBJ2-1

CDR3 DNA: TGTGCCAGCAGCTTGGATAACAGGGACACTGAAGCTTTCTTT
CDR3 protein: CASSLDNRDTEAFF
V gene: TRBV5-4
D gene: .
J gene: TRBJ1-1

CDR3 DNA: TGTGCCAGTAGTAGCGGGGCTCCCTATGGCTACACCTTC
CDR3 protein: CASSSGAPYGYTF
V gene: TRBV19
D gene: .
J gene: TRBJ1-2

CDR3 DNA: TGTGCCAGCAGCGTCACAGGGGGAGGAATCTATGGCTACACCTTC
CDR3 protein: CASSVTGGGIYGYTF
V gene: TRBV11-2
D gene: TRBD1
J gene: TRBJ1-2

CDR3 DNA: TGTGCCAGCAGCTCGTGGGGACAGGGGGTCACTGAAGCTTTCTTT
CDR3 protein: CASSSWGQGVTEAFF
V gene: TRBV7-9
D gene: TRBD1
J gene: TRBJ1-1

CDR3 DNA: TGCGCCAGCAGCTTGGAGGCCAGGGGCGCGGCTAAGCCCCAGCATTTT
CDR3 protein: CASSLEARGAAKPQHF
V gene: TRBV5-1
D gene: .
J gene: TRBJ1-5

CDR3 DNA: TGTGCCAGCAACTTCGGACAGGTCCTCTCTGGGGCCAACGTCCTGACTTTC
CDR3 protein: CASNFGQVLSGANVLTF
V gene: TRBV2
D gene: TRBD1
J gene: TRBJ2-6

CDR3 DNA: TGTGCCAGCAGCTTACAGGGCTACGAGCAGTACTTC
CDR3 protein: CASSLQGYEQYF
V gene: TRBV7-2
D gene: .
J gene: TRBJ2-7

CDR3 DNA: TGTGCCTGGAGCCTACAGGGAGAGCAGTTCTTC
CDR3 protein: CAWSLQGEQFF
V gene: TRBV30
D gene: .
J gene: TRBJ2-1

CDR3 DNA: TGCGCCAGCAGCTTGGTGGTTACCCATCCTCCCTACGAGCAGTACTTC
CDR3 protein: CASSLVVTHPPYEQYF
V gene: TRBV5-1
D gene: .
J gene: TRBJ2-7

CDR3 DNA: TGTGCCAGTAGTATTTCTTCCGAGACGGGAAAACTGTTTTTT
CDR3 protein: CASSISSETGKLFF
V gene: TRBV19
D gene: .
J gene: TRBJ1-4

CDR3 DNA: TGTGCCAGCAGCTTGGCCGTAGTGCTCCGGGCCGGGGAGCTGTTTTTT
CDR3 protein: CASSLAVVLRAGELFF
V gene: TRBV5-6
D gene: .
J gene: TRBJ2-2

CDR3 DNA: TGCAGCGTTGTGTGGGGCAGGGGGCGAGGGGGTGAGACCCAGTACTTC
CDR3 protein: CSVVWGRGRGGETQYF
V gene: TRBV29-1
D gene: TRBD1
J gene: TRBJ2-5

CDR3 DNA: TGTGCCAGCAGCACAACACAGGGGGCGAGGGCCTACGAGCAGTACTTC
CDR3 protein: CASSTTQGARAYEQYF
V gene: TRBV9
D gene: TRBD1
J gene: TRBJ2-7

CDR3 DNA: TGTGCCAGTAGTATAGATCCACAGATGAACACTGAAGCTTTCTTT
CDR3 protein: CASSIDPQMNTEAFF
V gene: TRBV19
D gene: .
J gene: TRBJ1-1

CDR3 DNA: TGCGCCAGCAGCTATGAAAGGGAGTACAATGAGCAGTTCTTC
CDR3 protein: CASSYEREYNEQFF
V gene: TRBV5-1
D gene: .
J gene: TRBJ2-1

CDR3 DNA: TGTGCCAGCACCGGGACAGGCGGTTACGTTTCACCCCTCCCCTTT
CDR3 protein: CASTGTGGYVSPLPF
V gene: TRBV5-8
D gene: TRBD1
J gene: TRBJ1-6

CDR3 DNA: TGTGCCAGCAGCCAAGAGGCAGGGGGCGTGAGAAAACTGTTTTTT
CDR3 protein: CASSQEAGGVRKLFF
V gene: TRBV4-2
D gene: TRBD1
J gene: TRBJ1-4

CDR3 DNA: TGCAGCGGGCTCGGACTGTCTAATGAAAAACTGTTTTTT
CDR3 protein: CSGLGLSNEKLFF
V gene: TRBV29-1
D gene: .
J gene: TRBJ1-4

CDR3 DNA: TGTGCCAGCAGTTCCTTGCGGGGGGAGTACGAGCAGTACTTC
CDR3 protein: CASSSLRGEYEQYF
V gene: TRBV27
D gene: TRBD2
J gene: TRBJ2-7

CDR3 DNA: TGTGCCAGCAGTTACGGTGCCGAGAGCTACGAGCAGTACTTC
CDR3 protein: CASSYGAESYEQYF
V gene: TRBV6-5
D gene: .
J gene: TRBJ2-7

CDR3 DNA: TGTGCCATCAAAGGGACAGGGGATAATTCACCCCTCCACTTT
CDR3 protein: CAIKGTGDNSPLHF
V gene: TRBV10-3
D gene: TRBD1
J gene: TRBJ1-6

CDR3 DNA: TGTGCCAGAAGCTCTAGCTACGAGCAGTACTTC
CDR3 protein: CARSSSYEQYF
V gene: TRBV21-1
D gene: .
J gene: TRBJ2-7

CDR3 DNA: TGTGCCAGCTCACCGAGACAGTACCAAGAGACCCAGTACTTC
CDR3 protein: CASSPRQYQETQYF
V gene: TRBV18
D gene: .
J gene: TRBJ2-5

CDR3 DNA: TGCGCCAGCAGCCAGACAGTCGATCAGCCCCAGCATTTT
CDR3 protein: CASSQTVDQPQHF
V gene: TRBV4-3
D gene: .
J gene: TRBJ1-5

CDR3 DNA: TGTGCCAGCAGTGAAACGACAGCTAGCTATGGCTACACCTTC
CDR3 protein: CASSETTASYGYTF
V gene: TRBV2
D gene: .
J gene: TRBJ1-2

CDR3 DNA: TGTGCCAGCAGTTACTCATCCACAGGTTACGAAAAACTGTTTTTT
CDR3 protein: CASSYSSTGYEKLFF
V gene: TRBV6-5
D gene: .
J gene: TRBJ1-4

CDR3 DNA: TGTGCCATCAGCTTTGGTGGGAGCACAGACGAGCAGTACTTC
CDR3 protein: CAISFGGSTDEQYF
V gene: TRBV10-3
D gene: .
J gene: TRBJ2-7

CDR3 DNA: TGCAGTGCTAGTAGTAGCTATGGCTACACCTTC
CDR3 protein: CSASSSYGYTF
V gene: TRBV20-1
D gene: .
J gene: TRBJ1-2

CDR3 DNA: TGTGCCAGCATTCTGCGGGCTAGCGGGGGGCAAGGGGAGCAGTACTTC
CDR3 protein: CASILRASGGQGEQYF
V gene: TRBV7-2
D gene: TRBD2
J gene: TRBJ2-7

CDR3 DNA: TGTGCCAGCTCACCACGGAGAGAAGGTAATGGCTACACCTTC
CDR3 protein: CASSPRREGNGYTF
V gene: TRBV18
D gene: .
J gene: TRBJ1-2